This T cell receptor (beta chain) emerged from a study of blood T cell repertoires in COVID-19. Study at large: Sites across the United States, Italy and Spain contributed samples from acute and convalescent COVID-19.

The V gene lost 5 bases and the J gene lost 4 bases, with 11 bases spanning the gap. Germline V CDR1 and CDR2: SGHAT, FQNNGV. The CDR3 loop spans 14 amino acids. Grouping used clinical history reported by participants in a survey and questionnaire. Clones were read by immunoSEQ multiplex PCR, and TCRdb kept only the in-frame ones, dropping some. Of under 200,000 clones listed, around 86% are singletons. The genes are TRBV11-2 and TRBJ1-4; TRBD1 might be the D (6 bases). Sequencing was done on a sample of PBMCs or T cells enriched from blood (not recorded which). The sequence derives from a man aged 40-49 years with acute COVID-19. The CDR3 region is CASSTSTGNEKLFF. The CDR3 region has the DNA TGTGCCAGCAGCACCTCGACAGGTAATGAAAAACTGTTTTTT.